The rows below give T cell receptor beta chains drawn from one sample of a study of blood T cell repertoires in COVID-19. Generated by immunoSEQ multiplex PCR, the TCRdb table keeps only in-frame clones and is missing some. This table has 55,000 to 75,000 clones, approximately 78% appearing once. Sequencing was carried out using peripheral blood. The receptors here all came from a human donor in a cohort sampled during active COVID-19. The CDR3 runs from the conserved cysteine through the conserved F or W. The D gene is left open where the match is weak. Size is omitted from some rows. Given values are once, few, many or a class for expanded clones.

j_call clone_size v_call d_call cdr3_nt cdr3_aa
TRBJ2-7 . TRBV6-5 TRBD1 TGTGCCAGCAGTAGACAGGGCGTCTACAACGAGCAGTACTTC CASSRQGVYNEQYF
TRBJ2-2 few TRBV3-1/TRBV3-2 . TGTGCCAGCAGCCTCCTAAGACTTAACACCGGGGAGCTGTTTTTT CASSLLRLNTGELFF
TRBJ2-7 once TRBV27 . TGTGCCAGCAAACCCGGGGGGCCTCCTAGCTCCTACGAGCAGTACTTC CASKPGGPPSSYEQYF
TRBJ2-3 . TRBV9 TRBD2 TGTGCCAGCAGCATCCCTAGCGGGAGGGCCCTAGAAGATACGCAGTATTTT CASSIPSGRALEDTQYF
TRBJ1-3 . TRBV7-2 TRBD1 TGTGCCAGCAGCCCAGGGGGCTCTGGAAACACCATATATTTT CASSPGGSGNTIYF
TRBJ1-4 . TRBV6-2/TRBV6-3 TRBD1 TGTGCCAGCAGTCGGTGGACAGGGACTAATGAAAAACTGTTTTTT CASSRWTGTNEKLFF
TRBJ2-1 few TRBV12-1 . TGTGCCAGCAGCTTTAACTGGGGGGGGAGCTCCTACAATGAGCAGTTCTTC CASSFNWGGSSYNEQFF
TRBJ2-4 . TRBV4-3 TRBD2 TGCGCCAGCAGCCAAGAACCTAGCGGGAGAGCGGGGCAATTGGGGGCCAAAAACATTCAGTACTTC CASSQEPSGRAGQLGAKNIQYF
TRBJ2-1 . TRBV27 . TGTGCCAGCAGTTTAGACCCCGGGGGTTTCTCCTACAATGAGCAGTTCTTC CASSLDPGGFSYNEQFF
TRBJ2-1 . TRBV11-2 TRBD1 TGTGCCAGCAGCTTACGGCCCCTATCGGGACAGCTCAATGAGCAGTTCTTC CASSLRPLSGQLNEQFF
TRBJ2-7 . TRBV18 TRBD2 TGTGCCAGCTCACCCTTGACTAGCGGGAGTAATCCCGAGCAGTACTTC CASSPLTSGSNPEQYF
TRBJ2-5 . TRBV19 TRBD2 TGTGCCAGTAGTGTGGCCCTAGCGGGAGAAGAGACCCAGTACTTC CASSVALAGEETQYF
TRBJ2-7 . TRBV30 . TGTGCCTGGAGCACGGAGGAGCAGTACTTC CAWSTEEQYF
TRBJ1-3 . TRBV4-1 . TGCGCCAGCAGCCAAGCATGGGGGCCTTCTGGAAACACCATATATTTT CASSQAWGPSGNTIYF
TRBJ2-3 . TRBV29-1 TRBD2 TGCAGCGTTGAAAAGACTAGCGGATACACAGATACGCAGTATTTT CSVEKTSGYTDTQYF
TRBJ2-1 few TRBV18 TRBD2 TGTGCCAGCTCACCACCAACTAGCGGGAGACAAAATGAGCAGTTCTTC CASSPPTSGRQNEQFF
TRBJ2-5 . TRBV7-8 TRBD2 TGTGCCAGCAGCTTAGCTAGCGGGCAAGAGACCCAGTACTTC CASSLASGQETQYF
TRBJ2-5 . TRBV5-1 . TGCGCCAGCAGCTTGATCGAGGGTTTAAGGGAGACCCAGTACTTC CASSLIEGLRETQYF
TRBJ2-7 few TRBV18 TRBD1 TGTGCCAGCTCATACGACAGGGTCAGTGTGGAATACGAGCAGTACTTC CASSYDRVSVEYEQYF
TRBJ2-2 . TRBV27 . TGTGCCAGCAGTCCCCGGCAGTCGAGCGTATTCACCGGGGAGCTGTTTTTT CASSPRQSSVFTGELFF
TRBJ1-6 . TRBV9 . TGTGCCAGCTCTAAACAGGGTTCTAATTCACCCCTCCACTTT CASSKQGSNSPLHF
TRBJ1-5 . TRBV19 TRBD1 TGTGCCAGTAACCCCGGACAGGGATTAAGCCAGCCCCAGCATTTT CASNPGQGLSQPQHF
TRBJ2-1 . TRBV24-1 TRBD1 TGTGCCACCAGTGATTTAGGGACAGGAATTCATGAGCAGTTCTTC CATSDLGTGIHEQFF
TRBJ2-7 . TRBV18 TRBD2 TGTGCCAGCTCACGGGCTAGCGGGGGAACCTACGAGCAGTACTTC CASSRASGGTYEQYF
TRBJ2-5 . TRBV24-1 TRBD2 TGTGCCACCAGTGATTGGGCGGGTACTAGCGCGTACCAAGAGACCCAGTACTTC CATSDWAGTSAYQETQYF
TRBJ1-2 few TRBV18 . TGTGCCAGCTCACCAGGGGGGGATGGCTACACCTTC CASSPGGDGYTF
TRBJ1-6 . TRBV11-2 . TGTGCCAGCAGCAAAGAGGGCGGAATCTATAATTCACCCCTCCACTTT CASSKEGGIYNSPLHF
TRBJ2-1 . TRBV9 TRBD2 TGTGCCAGCAGCACTACTAGCGGCGCGGGGAATGAGCAGTTCTTC CASSTTSGAGNEQFF
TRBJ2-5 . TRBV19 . TGTGCCAGTAGTATAGGGTTGGGGAGCCAGTACTTC CASSIGLGSQYF
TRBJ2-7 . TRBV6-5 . TGTGCCAGCAGTTATGATTTCGGGGGTCGCGAGCAGTACTTC CASSYDFGGREQYF
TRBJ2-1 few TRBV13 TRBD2 TGTGCCAGCAGCCCGCCGACTAGCGGGAAGTTCTTC CASSPPTSGKFF
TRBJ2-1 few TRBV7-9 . TGTGCCAGCAGCTTAGGTCCTAGCTCCTACAATGAGCAGTTCTTC CASSLGPSSYNEQFF
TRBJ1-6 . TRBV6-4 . TGTGCCAGCAAGCCAGGGCCTAATTCACCCCTCCACTTT CASKPGPNSPLHF
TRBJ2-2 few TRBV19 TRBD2 TGTGCCAGTAGTGGTGTGGGACTAGGCGACACCGGGGAGCTGTTTTTT CASSGVGLGDTGELFF
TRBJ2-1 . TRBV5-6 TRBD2 TGTGCCAGCAGCGGGTGGGAGGGGTCCTACAATGAGCAGTTCTTC CASSGWEGSYNEQFF
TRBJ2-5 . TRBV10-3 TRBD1 TGTGCCATCAGGGGGACAGGGTACGAGACCCAGTACTTC CAIRGTGYETQYF
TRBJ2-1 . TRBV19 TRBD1 TGTGCCAGTGGGGACAGGGCGAATGAGCAGTTCTTC CASGDRANEQFF
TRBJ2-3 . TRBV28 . TGTGCCAGCAGTTTGTCAGGCTCAGATACGCAGTATTTT CASSLSGSDTQYF
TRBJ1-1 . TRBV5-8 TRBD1 TGTGCCAGCAGATTAGGACAGGGAATTACTGAAGCTTTCTTT CASRLGQGITEAFF
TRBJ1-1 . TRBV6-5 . TGTGCCAGCAGTTTACAGTCTATGAACACTGAAGCTTTCTTT CASSLQSMNTEAFF
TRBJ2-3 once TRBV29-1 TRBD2 TGCAGCGTTGAAGATCGACTAGCGGCTAGCACAGATACGCAGTATTTT CSVEDRLAASTDTQYF
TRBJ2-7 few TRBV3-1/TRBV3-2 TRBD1 TGTGCCAGCAGCTCAACCGGGACGAGACAGGGCGAGCAGTACTTC CASSSTGTRQGEQYF
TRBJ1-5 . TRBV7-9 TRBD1 TGTGCCAGCAGCTTTTACTCCATACAGGGGTATGAACAGCCCCAGCATTTT CASSFYSIQGYEQPQHF
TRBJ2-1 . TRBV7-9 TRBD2 TGTGCCAGCAGTGACGGGAGGGTCAATGAGCAGTTCTTC CASSDGRVNEQFF
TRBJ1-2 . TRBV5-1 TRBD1 TGCGCCAGCAGCTTGGAAGCACAGGGGGCTTATGGCTACACCTTC CASSLEAQGAYGYTF
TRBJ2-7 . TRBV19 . TGTGCCAGTAGCCCCGCCGGAGGGAACTCCTACGAGCAGTACTTC CASSPAGGNSYEQYF
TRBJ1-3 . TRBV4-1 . TGCGCCAGCAGCCCGTTACGGGGCTCTGGAAACACCATATATTTT CASSPLRGSGNTIYF
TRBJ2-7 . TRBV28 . TGTGCCAGCAGCTCGGACTCGAGCTACGAGCAGTACTTC CASSSDSSYEQYF
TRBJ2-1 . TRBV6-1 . TGTGCCAGCAGTGATGTGGGGGGACAGCAGTTCTTC CASSDVGGQQFF
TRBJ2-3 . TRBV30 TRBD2 TGTGCCTGGAGCCCGGGACTAGGGCTGGATACGCAGTATTTT CAWSPGLGLDTQYF